This is a list of T cell receptor beta chains from one sample in a study of a mutant IDH1 vaccine in newly diagnosed glioma. No antigen has been assigned to these receptors. Assay: immunoSEQ multiplex PCR; the TCRdb copy retains only in-frame clones and omits some. The sample lists some 47,000 clones; about four fifths were seen once. Sequencing used PBMCs, obtained from a glioma patient whose treatment included an IDH1 peptide vaccine. The receptor set was obtained from a woman aged 40 to 49 with glioma. Some clones in this sample may be carry-over from other donors' samples. The CDR3 runs from the conserved cysteine through the conserved F or W. A D gene is named only where the DNA matches it firmly. Expanded clones are given a class, and other clones once, few, many or no size at all.

J gene | V gene | D gene | clone size | CDR3 protein | CDR3 DNA
TRBJ1-5 | TRBV28 | TRBD1 | - | CASSRGTGSNQPQHF | TGTGCCAGCAGCCGCGGGACAGGGAGCAATCAGCCCCAGCATTTT
TRBJ2-7 | TRBV6-5 | - | - | CASSYGSRLYEQYF | TGTGCCAGCAGTTACGGTAGCCGCCTATACGAGCAGTACTTC
TRBJ2-6 | TRBV6-1 | - | - | CASSEDPGYSGANVLTF | TGTGCCAGCAGTGAGGATCCAGGGTACTCTGGGGCCAACGTCCTGACTTTC
TRBJ1-1 | TRBV5-6 | - | few | CASSAQGRPEAFF | TGTGCCAGCAGCGCTCAGGGCCGCCCTGAAGCTTTCTTT
TRBJ2-7 | TRBV25-1 | - | - | CASASGTEQYF | TGTGCCAGCGCTTCCGGGACAGAGCAGTACTTC
TRBJ1-5 | TRBV6-1 | TRBD1 | - | CASSERTGGNQPQHF | TGTGCCAGCAGTGAAAGGACAGGGGGGAATCAGCCCCAGCATTTT
TRBJ2-5 | TRBV28 | TRBD1 | - | CASSWADREETQYF | TGTGCCAGCAGCTGGGCAGACAGGGAAGAGACCCAGTACTTC
TRBJ2-1 | TRBV7-8 | TRBD1 | - | CASSGTGGYNEQFF | TGTGCCAGCAGCGGGACAGGGGGCTACAATGAGCAGTTCTTC
TRBJ1-2 | TRBV5-4 | - | - | CASSQPTVTYGYTF | TGTGCCAGCAGCCAACCGACAGTTACATATGGCTACACCTTC
TRBJ1-3 | TRBV10-3 | - | - | CAIISGDTIYF | TGTGCCATCATTTCGGGGGACACCATATATTTT
TRBJ2-1 | TRBV9 | - | - | CASSAGWGKEAYEQFF | TGTGCCAGCAGCGCCGGCTGGGGTAAGGAGGCATATGAGCAGTTCTTC
TRBJ2-5 | TRBV5-1 | - | - | CASSLGGQQETQYF | TGCGCCAGCAGCTTGGGAGGACAGCAAGAGACCCAGTACTTC